The entry that follows covers one T cell receptor beta chain sequence. Its cognate antigen has yet to be identified. Base-call qualities are not available, and no considerably larger clone is one nucleotide away. CDR1 and CDR2 are drawn from the germline V gene: KGHDR, SFDVKD. The CDR3, cysteine through phenylalanine, is 17 amino acids long. The entry retains the CDR3 DNA only, 51 bases that are in frame from base 1. Trimming leaves V shorter by 9 bases and J shorter by 2 bases, with the junction holding 14 bases beyond the gene matches. The sample originates from a study of blood T cell repertoires in COVID-19 (TCRdb year 2020). In the study overall: Samples from collaborators originated in the United States, Italy and Spain and spanned both the acute and convalescent phases of COVID-19. The repertoires were released in a freely available public database intended as a resource for research on the immune response to SARS-CoV-2. Samples were obtained from the ongoing ImmuneRACE study (first 160 participants) and from 1,254 subjects provided by 6 global collaborators. Sample metadata almost always included a de-identified subject ID, COVID-19 status, age in years and sex. Subjects who had been exposed to COVID-19, were actively infected with it, or had recovered from it provided the deeply sampled blood TCRbeta repertoires that made up the dataset. HLA class I and class II types, where available, came from metadata supplied by the sample provider rather than from assay-based typing. The material from the prospective study consisted of cDNA or gDNA derived from T cells, B-cell-depleted T cells, or PBMCs.

The immunoSEQ Assay, a bias-controlled multiplex PCR, was used to amplify TCRbeta CDR3 regions from genomic DNA. Per the authors' processing: Nucleated cell counts per sample were estimated from amplification of reference gene primers within the assay. To quantify the absolute abundance of each unique TCRbeta CDR3 rearrangement, sequence reads were collapsed and filtered. For each sample, productive Simpson clonality was calculated as the square root of Simpson's diversity index across productive rearrangements. The table comes from immuneACCESS by way of TCRdb, which keeps in-frame sequences with V and J called. Part of the clones is missing from these tables; in studies checked, under half for an unresolved V gene and the rest for unknown reasons. V, J and clone size reflect that table, while D and trimming were determined from the DNA. The sample includes about 62,000 clones, with 80% to 95% observed a single time. The top ten clones comprise roughly 5.2% of the sample.

The collaborating institutions used their own protocols to collect whole blood in K2EDTA tubes. For TCRbeta analysis, collaborators shipped samples in one of three forms: frozen whole blood, isolated PBMCs, or DNA extracted from either of those sample types. Overall study outcomes, separate from this receptor: How much clinical and demographic metadata was included differed by source and by participant, and the metadata was provided uncurated.

Specimen: peripheral blood. The chain is made from TRBV24-1 and TRBJ2-1, with 8 junctional bases fitting TRBD2. The sequence was collected from a human donor in a cohort sampled during active COVID-19. The DNA is TGTGCCACCCCCCCTCTAGCGGGCCAGCGGACCTACAATGAGCAGTTCTTC. Protein translation: CATPPLAGQRTYNEQFF.